Sequencing of this TCR beta chain was carried out in a study of blood T cell repertoires in COVID-19. Study background: T cells, B-cell-depleted T cells, or PBMCs supplied cDNA or gDNA.

This CDR3 region has 16 residues. Germline V CDR1 and CDR2: SGHNT, YYREEE (reference sequence). Trimming took 2 bases from V and 7 from J; bases not matched to a gene: 6. This clone has more than one count but fewer than ten. The study assigned cohorts using participant-reported clinical history. Using immunoSEQ multiplex PCR, the repertoire was profiled, and TCRdb retains in-frame clones only, with some absent. This sample has 250,000 to 300,000 clones, with about 80% found just once. The sequencing input was PBMCs or T cells enriched from blood (not recorded which). The chain uses TRBV5-4 and TRBJ2-1, with 13 positions matching TRBD2. This clonotype was obtained from a man aged 30 to 39 with acute COVID-19. CDR3 bases: TGTGCCAGCAGCTTTCCAACTAGCGGGAGGGGAAATGAGCAGTTCTTC. It codes for CASSFPTSGRGNEQFF.